This TCR beta chain was found in a study of human T cells and chemical hapten exposure. Stated time point: patch test 3, about 24 weeks after DPC sensitization. Documented treatment: therapeutic diphenylcyclopropenone sensitization with weekly scalp DPC. TCRdb itself ran the RACE reads through MiXCR, one entry per CDR3 protein. The repertoire holds roughly 100,000 distinct CDR3 sequences, with 30% to 35% as singletons. Germline V gives CDR1 SGHTA, CDR2 FQGNSA. The CDR3 extends over 16 amino acids. The ends were cut back, 4 bases at V and 4 bases at J, with 20 bases in the middle. Study-level findings and limits: The number of TCRs above 1 in 1000 frequency did not change after DPC sensitization. Healthy people's immune response may differ from that of the donors, who had alopecia. Relative to controls, expanded TCRs formed significantly more large CDR3 similarity clusters.

Comments on this clonotype: The antigen remains unidentified.

The chain joins TRBV7-2 to TRBJ2-7; D may be TRBD1 (5 bases). The sample was whole blood, taken in connection with sensitization to the hapten diphenylcyclopropenone (DPC). The clonotype was recovered from a middle-aged man with alopecia areata. Some clones in this sample may be carry-over from other donors' samples. The CDR3 sequence is CASSYPQGGPVYEQYF. DNA of the CDR3: TGTGCCAGCAGCTACCCCCAGGGCGGTCCGGTGTACGAGCAGTACTTC.